Following are 32 T cell receptor beta chains from one sample sequenced in a study of cytomegalovirus exposure and HLA in healthy donors. Both 60 Vbeta primers and 13 Jbeta primers went into the PCR. TCRdb's table, derived via immunoSEQ multiplex PCR, lists solely in-frame clones and lacks some. The sample records 100,000 to 150,000 clones, 83% being singletons. The sequenced material came from PBMCs. These receptor sequences come from a young man in good health and CMV-seropositive.

This chain joins TRBV2 and TRBJ1-1; D is possibly TRBD1 (5 bases). V lost 6 bases and J lost 4, with 9 bases in between. Germline loops: CDR1 SNHLY, CDR2 FYNNEI. The CDR3 spans 12 residues. In DNA, the CDR3 is TGTGCCAGCAGGCGGGGGGGCACTGAAGCTTTCTTT. Protein product: CASRRGGTEAFF.

V usage is TRBV11-2 and J usage is TRBJ2-3, with 12 bases matching TRBD2. The CDR3 spans 17 residues. The V and J ends lost 11 bases and 0 bases, in that order; junction bases with no gene match: 12. Germline V gene data show CDR1 as SGHAT and CDR2 as FQNNGV. The CDR3: CAVRRTSGTFSTDTQYF. The CDR3 region has the DNA TGTGCCGTTAGGCGGACTAGCGGGACCTTTAGCACAGATACGCAGTATTTT.

This rearrangement joins TRBV5-5 to TRBJ2-1, with TRBD1 matching 9 bases. The CDR3 covers 15 residues. V shed 5 bases and J 9 bases; nucleotides not matched to a gene: 12. Germline V gene data show CDR1 as SGHKS and CDR2 as YYEKEE (reference sequence). The CDR3 nucleotides read TGTGCCAGCAGATACCGGGACAGGGACTTTGGTGAGCAGTTCTTC. Its translation is CASRYRDRDFGEQFF.

V is TRBV4-2 and J is TRBJ2-5; 13 bases map to TRBD2. The V segment lost 0 bases and the J segment 5 bases; nucleotides outside the gene matches: 9. Germline V gene lookup returns CDR1 LGHNA and CDR2 YNFKEQ. CDR3 length: 18 residues. The CDR3 region has the DNA TGTGCCAGCAGCCAAGATTATAAGACTAGCGGGGGGCATGAGACCCAGTACTTC. Its translation is CASSQDYKTSGGHETQYF.

The gene calls are TRBV2 and TRBJ2-2; 11 bases are shared with TRBD1. Germline V gene lookup returns CDR1 SNHLY and CDR2 FYNNEI. This CDR3 comprises 15 residues. Trimming removed 5 bases from V and 6 bases from J; junction bases left unmatched: 5. The CDR3 sequence is CASSPDRGRAGELFF. CDR3 nucleotides: TGTGCCAGCAGTCCGGACAGGGGGCGGGCCGGGGAGCTGTTTTTT.

The chain has TRBV6-5 and TRBJ2-7; 12 bases align to TRBD1. CDR1 is MNHEY and CDR2 is SVGAGI in the germline V gene. The CDR3 loop spans 15 amino acids. The V and J ends lost 2 bases and 4 bases, in that order; junction bases with no gene match: 3. The CDR3 protein is CASSYRDRGLYEQYF. The CDR3 DNA is TGTGCCAGCAGTTACCGGGACAGGGGGCTTTACGAGCAGTACTTC.

The chain recombines TRBV7-9 with TRBJ1-1, with TRBD1 matching 9 bases. V lost 4 bases and J lost 6; bases outside the gene matches: 9. This CDR3 has 15 amino acids. Germline loops: CDR1 SEHNR, CDR2 FQNEAQ (reference sequence). The CDR3 region is CASSWTGAPRAEAFF. Here the CDR3 DNA reads TGTGCCAGCAGCTGGACAGGGGCTCCTAGAGCTGAAGCTTTCTTT.

As DNA, the CDR3 is TGTGCCAGCAGTGACATACCCAGCTCCTACAATGAGCAGTTCTTC. Amino acids: CASSDIPSSYNEQFF. The rearrangement uses TRBV27 and TRBJ2-1; D call uncertain. This CDR3 region has 15 residues. The V gene lost 5 bases and the J gene lost 0 bases, with 11 bases spanning the gap. Germline-derived CDR1 and CDR2 are MNHEY and SMNVEV (reference sequence).

As for this clone: One end of the junction fails to match germline, which may point to a read error. The V and J genes are TRBV7-9 and TRBJ1-1; no clear D gene. This CDR3 region has 12 residues. Germline V CDR1 and CDR2: SEHNR, FQNEAQ (reference sequence). CDR3 sequence (DNA): TGTTCCAGCAGCTTTAAGAACACTGAAGCTTTCTTT. It translates to CSSSFKNTEAFF.

This chain links TRBV7-8 with TRBJ2-2, with a weak D call TRBD1 (6 bases). Germline V gene sequence: CDR1 SGHVS, CDR2 FQNEAQ. This CDR3 spans 15 amino acids. V was clipped by 2 bases and J by 6 bases, with 13 bases between them. CDR3 residues: CASSLMDSWAGELFF. CDR3 bases: TGTGCCAGCAGCTTAATGGACAGTTGGGCCGGGGAGCTGTTTTTT.

The gene calls are TRBV9 and TRBJ1-2; no clear D. Looked up from germline, CDR1 is SGDLS and CDR2 is YYNGEE. The length of the CDR3 is 15 residues. Deletions cut 6 bases from V and 4 bases from J, with 19 bases between. CDR3 region: CASTLAAGSSYGYTF. In DNA, the CDR3 is TGTGCCAGCACCCTGGCCGCAGGTTCAAGCTATGGCTACACCTTC.

This clone was seen a handful of times. The chain carries TRBV6-1 and TRBJ1-6; TRBD1 might be the D (6 bases). Per germline, CDR1 MNHNS and CDR2 SASEGT. The CDR3 totals 14 residues. V was cut by 5 bases and J by 7 bases, with 12 bases left in between. Here the CDR3 reads CASSPTGLNSPLHF. The DNA of the CDR3 is TGTGCCAGCAGTCCCACAGGGTTGAATTCACCCCTCCACTTT.

This chain's CDR3 is CASSQGLNNEQFF. The CDR3 DNA reads as TGTGCCAGCAGCCAGGGACTCAACAATGAGCAGTTCTTC. V is TRBV7-2 and J is TRBJ2-1; the D gene is possibly TRBD2 (6 bases). The CDR3 is made up of 13 amino acids. Germline assignment: CDR1 SGHTA and CDR2 FQGNSA. The V end lost 5 bases, the J end lost 5 bases, and 10 bases lay between the germline ends.

The CDR3 protein is CASQRVNEQFF. DNA of the CDR3: TGTGCCAGCCAAAGAGTGAATGAGCAGTTCTTC. The rearrangement joins TRBV13 to TRBJ2-1; no definite D call. V gave up 8 bases and J gave up 7 bases, with 9 bases separating them. This CDR3 is 11 amino acids long. Germline assignment: CDR1 PRHDT and CDR2 FYEKMQ (reference sequence).

The chain has TRBV15 and TRBJ1-2; 8 bases agree with TRBD1. Unmatched junction bases numbered 6, after V lost 8 bases and J lost 7 bases. Germline V gene sequence: CDR1 LNHNV, CDR2 YYDKDF (reference sequence). CDR3 length: 12 residues. The DNA of the CDR3 is TGTGCCACCGTACAGGGGGACAGTGGCTACACCTTC. It translates to CATVQGDSGYTF.

The rearrangement uses TRBV18 and TRBJ2-7, with TRBD1 matching over 9 bases. The germline V gene has CDR1 KGHSH and CDR2 LQKENI. This CDR3 is built from 15 residues. V lost 2 bases, J lost 2 bases, and 4 bases stayed unmatched. The CDR3 reads CASSPLGQGTYEQYF. Written as DNA, the CDR3 is TGTGCCAGCTCACCATTGGGACAGGGCACCTACGAGCAGTACTTC.

This chain links TRBV4-2 with TRBJ2-5, with TRBD2 identical over 7 bases. The CDR3 has 18 residues. The germline gives CDR1 LGHNA, CDR2 YNFKEQ. The V and J ends lost 0 bases and 2 bases, in that order; junction bases with no gene match: 12. The CDR3 reads CASSQDALSPSGQETQYF. CDR3 coding DNA: TGTGCCAGCAGCCAAGACGCGCTGTCCCCTAGCGGACAAGAGACCCAGTACTTC.

The J gene is TRBJ1-5, the V gene TRBV6-5, with D tentatively TRBD1 (6 bases). V was pared by 6 bases and J by 6 bases, with 12 bases between. CDR1 and CDR2 from the germline V gene are MNHEY and SVGAGI. The length of the CDR3 is 13 residues. The CDR3 sequence is CASRRTVSQPQHF. The CDR3 nucleotides are TGTGCCAGCAGAAGGACAGTCAGTCAGCCCCAGCATTTT.

The CDR3 DNA reads as TGTGCCAGCAGTTTCTCCCAGGCTAATTCACCCCTCCACTTT. It encodes CASSFSQANSPLHF. The chain recombines TRBV27 with TRBJ1-6; no definite D call. Germline loops: CDR1 MNHEY, CDR2 SMNVEV (reference sequence). This CDR3 contains 14 residues. Deletions cut 3 bases from V and 6 bases from J, with 9 bases between.

The gene calls are TRBV4-1 and TRBJ2-1, with D maybe TRBD2 (6 bases). This CDR3 has 16 amino acids. The germline CDR1 and CDR2 sequences are MGHRA and YSYEKL. Trimming cost V 6 bases and J 2 bases, with 17 bases left between them. The DNA for the CDR3 is TGCGCCAGCAGTTTCGACCGGGACTTAACCTACAATGAGCAGTTCTTC. This sequence encodes CASSFDRDLTYNEQFF.

The chain has TRBV4-1 and TRBJ2-7; TRBD1 matches 12 bases. V lost 3 bases to trimming and J lost 3 bases; unmatched junction nucleotides: 3. The germline V gene has CDR1 MGHRA and CDR2 YSYEKL. This CDR3 contains 15 residues. The CDR3 coding sequence is TGCGCCAGCAGCCAGGGACAGGGGGCCAACTACGAGCAGTACTTC. It codes for CASSQGQGANYEQYF.

The rearrangement uses TRBV5-1 and TRBJ2-1; the D gene is possibly TRBD2 (6 bases). CDR1 SGHRS and CDR2 YFSETQ come from the germline V gene. V was trimmed by 0 bases and J by 9 bases, leaving 19 bases between them. The CDR3 loop spans 16 amino acids. The CDR3 is CASSLGPGTLAGEQFF. The DNA for the CDR3 is TGCGCCAGCAGCTTGGGGCCCGGGACTCTCGCCGGTGAGCAGTTCTTC. Combining the CDR3 with reference TRBV5-1 and TRBJ2-1 gives the whole variable domain KAGVTQTPRYLIKTRGQQVTLSCSPISGHRSVSWYQQTPGQGLQFLFEYFSETQRNKGNFPGRFSGRQFSNSRSEMNVSTLELGDSALYLCASSLGPGTLAGEQFFGPGTRLTVL.

The chain recombines TRBV11-1 with TRBJ1-4, with D tentatively TRBD1 (6 bases). Trimming shortened V by 4 bases and J by 11 bases, and 11 bases separated the two germline ends. The CDR3 covers 12 residues. From germline, CDR1 is SGHAT and CDR2 FQDESV (reference sequence). CDR3 sequence reads: CASSYDDRKLFF. The CDR3, as DNA: TGTGCCAGCAGCTACGATGACAGGAAACTGTTTTTT.

This clone was found a few times. The rearrangement uses TRBV7-9 and TRBJ2-7; 8 nucleotides match TRBD2. CDR1 and CDR2 (germline): SEHNR, FQNEAQ (reference sequence). Unmatched junction bases numbered 0, after V lost 0 bases and J lost 2 bases. The CDR3 runs 14 residues. The CDR3 region is CASSLARGAYEQYF. The CDR3 DNA sequence: TGTGCCAGCAGCTTAGCGCGGGGGGCCTACGAGCAGTACTTC.

The chain carries TRBV30 and TRBJ2-7; TRBD1 aligns across 7 bases. This CDR3 contains 14 residues. Trimming removed 0 bases from V and 1 base from J; junction bases left unmatched: 3. Germline CDR1 and CDR2: GTSNPN and SVGIG (reference sequence). Written as DNA, the CDR3 is TGTGCCTGGAGTGTAGACAGGGCATCCTACGAGCAGTACTTC. Its protein product is CAWSVDRASYEQYF.

The chain's CDR3 is CASSISGGAYTQYF. CDR3 coding DNA: TGTGCCAGCAGCATTAGCGGGGGGGCATATACGCAGTATTTT. The rearrangement joins TRBV7-8 to TRBJ2-3; 11 bases fit TRBD2. Germline V gene lookup returns CDR1 SGHVS and CDR2 FQNEAQ. The CDR3 is 14 residues long. Trimming removed 5 bases from V and 7 bases from J; junction bases left unmatched: 5. Filled out from reference TRBV7-8 and TRBJ2-3, the complete variable domain reads GAGVSQSPRYKVAKRGQDVALRCDPISGHVSLFWYQQALGQGPEFLTYFQNEAQLDKSGLPSDRFFAERPEGSVSTLKIQRTQQEDSAVYLCASSISGGAYTQYFGPGTRLTVL.

This clone came up once. The chain is built from TRBV6-5 and TRBJ2-5; D is unresolved. The closer fit of TRBJ2-7 to the DNA end suggests the J call may be wrong. The CDR3 runs to 13 residues. Germline CDR1 is MNHEY and CDR2 is SVGAGI. The CDR3 is CASRSLPTYEQYF. The CDR3 DNA reads as TGTGCCAGCAGATCCCTGCCTACCTACGAGCAGTACTTC.

The rearrangement uses TRBV13 and TRBJ1-1; tentative D call: TRBD1 (5 bases). V was shortened by 0 bases and J by 11 bases, with 10 bases between the two germline ends. This CDR3 has 12 residues. Germline CDR1 PRHDT, CDR2 FYEKMQ (reference sequence). The CDR3 reads CASSLGRGLAFF. For the CDR3, the DNA is TGTGCCAGCAGCTTAGGAAGGGGTTTGGCTTTCTTT.

This chain uses TRBV5-1 with TRBJ1-1; D is unclear. Germline-derived CDR1 and CDR2 are SGHRS and YFSETQ. V gave up 4 bases and J gave up 0 bases, with 19 bases separating them. There are 17 residues in the CDR3. For the CDR3, the DNA is TGCGCCAGCAGCCCCCCTGACCAAGCGATAATGAACACTGAAGCTTTCTTT. It specifies CASSPPDQAIMNTEAFF.

The chain carries TRBV2 and TRBJ1-5; no definite D call. Germline V gives CDR1 SNHLY, CDR2 FYNNEI. Deletions cut 1 base from V and 4 bases from J, with 11 bases between. CDR3 length: 15 residues. The CDR3 DNA sequence: TGTGCCAGCAGTGAAGAAGTAACAGCAAATCAGCCCCAGCATTTT. Translated: CASSEEVTANQPQHF. Supplemented by reference TRBV2 and TRBJ1-5, the full variable domain reads EPEVTQTPSHQVTQMGQEVILRCVPISNHLYFYWYRQILGQKVEFLVSFYNNEISEKSEIFDDQFSVERPDGSNFTLKIRSTKLEDSAMYFCASSEEVTANQPQHFGDGTRLSIL.

V usage is TRBV7-6 and J usage is TRBJ2-7, with a possible D match to TRBD2 (5 bases). V gave up 0 bases and J gave up 3 bases, with 12 bases separating them. Germline lookup yields CDR1 SGHVS and CDR2 FNYEAQ. This CDR3 is 15 amino acids long. CDR3 in amino acids: CASSLAGRGIYEQYF. In nucleotides, the CDR3 is TGTGCCAGCAGCTTAGCGGGCCGAGGGATCTACGAGCAGTACTTC.

This rearrangement joins TRBV7-6 to TRBJ1-4; D call uncertain. Germline CDR1 and CDR2: SGHVS and FNYEAQ. The germline V and J ends were trimmed by 10 bases and 5 bases, with 14 bases remaining between them. The CDR3 has 13 amino acids. CDR3 region: CATRVGGNEKLFF. The DNA of the CDR3 is TGTGCCACCCGGGTGGGAGGCAATGAAAAACTGTTTTTT.